This T cell receptor (beta chain) appears in the sequencing data of a study of blood T cells in healthy people across ages. Germline CDR1 and CDR2: MGHRA and YSYEKL. Between the trimmed V and J ends, which lost 4 bases and 0 bases, there was a span of 18 bases. The CDR3 totals 17 residues. PCR was performed a second time for about 6 to 12 cycles using a sample-barcoded 5' primer and a J-beta primer mix. Each cDNA molecule, via a template-switch adaptor with 12 random nucleotides, was tagged. The study obtained at least 2.5 million CDR3-containing paired-end reads from every sample. TCRdb redid the calling of the 5' RACE reads with MiXCR, one entry per CDR3 protein. Of roughly 680,000 distinct CDR3 sequences listed, 52% are singletons.

The sequence was obtained from an elderly woman in good health. Sequencing was carried out using blood. V is TRBV4-1 and J is TRBJ1-1; maybe TRBD1 (6 bases). Here the CDR3 DNA reads TGCGCCAGCAGCCGACAGGAGGCGGTCGGGATGAACACTGAAGCTTTCTTT. Protein: CASSRQEAVGMNTEAFF.